These T cell receptor beta chains were read from a single sample in a study of T cells after yellow fever vaccination. Using its own MiXCR run on the 5' RACE reads, TCRdb lists one record per CDR3 protein. The sample lists almost 30,000 distinct CDR3 sequences; about 5% were seen once. Source: CD8+ T cells sorted from PBMCs, taken 10 days after the yellow fever booster vaccination. These receptors were taken from a young man who received the YFV17D yellow fever vaccine. Each CDR3 is given with its conserved first and last residue. Fields, in order: V gene, J gene, D gene, clone size, CDR3 DNA, CDR3 protein. D genes are given only for firm matches. Expanded clones get a size class; other rows say once, few or many, or leave the size out.

V gene: TRBV9
J gene: TRBJ2-1
D gene: TRBD2
clone size: many
CDR3 DNA: TGTGCCAGCAGCGCTGGGACTGCTAGCGGGAGGGGTTACAATGAGCAGTTCTTC
CDR3 protein: CASSAGTASGRGYNEQFF

V gene: TRBV10-3
J gene: TRBJ1-4
D gene: .
clone size: many
CDR3 DNA: TGTGCCATCAGGACTTTGGAGAATGAAAAACTGTTTTTT
CDR3 protein: CAIRTLENEKLFF

V gene: TRBV5-1
J gene: TRBJ2-7
D gene: TRBD2
clone size: many
CDR3 DNA: TGCGCCAGCAGCTTCGCGGGGGGCGGGAACGAGCAGTACTTC
CDR3 protein: CASSFAGGGNEQYF

V gene: TRBV5-1
J gene: TRBJ2-7
D gene: .
clone size: many
CDR3 DNA: TGCGCCAGCAGCAAGGATCCGGGTCTTAACTACGAGCAGTACTTC
CDR3 protein: CASSKDPGLNYEQYF

V gene: TRBV10-3
J gene: TRBJ2-5
D gene: .
clone size: many
CDR3 DNA: TGTGCCATCAGTGAGTCGTCAGTACAAGAGACCCAGTACTTC
CDR3 protein: CAISESSVQETQYF

V gene: TRBV3-1
J gene: TRBJ2-3
D gene: .
clone size: many
CDR3 DNA: TGTGCCAGCAGCCAAGAAAAGCCTAATCCGGATACGCAGTATTTT
CDR3 protein: CASSQEKPNPDTQYF

V gene: TRBV7-9
J gene: TRBJ2-3
D gene: .
clone size: many
CDR3 DNA: TGTGCCAGCAGCTTATGGGAAGATACGCAGTATTTT
CDR3 protein: CASSLWEDTQYF

V gene: TRBV27
J gene: TRBJ2-2
D gene: .
clone size: many
CDR3 DNA: TGTGCCAGCAGTTTATCATTCACCGGGGAGCTGTTTTTT
CDR3 protein: CASSLSFTGELFF

V gene: TRBV21-1
J gene: TRBJ2-1
D gene: .
clone size: many
CDR3 DNA: TGTGCCAGCAGCGAGAGAAAGTCGGGGCGGGAGTCAACGGGTGAGCAGTTCTTC
CDR3 protein: CASSERKSGRESTGEQFF

V gene: TRBV2
J gene: TRBJ2-1
D gene: .
clone size: many
CDR3 DNA: TGTGCCAGCAGTGAGCTGCCCAATGAGCAGTTCTTC
CDR3 protein: CASSELPNEQFF

V gene: TRBV5-4
J gene: TRBJ2-5
D gene: TRBD2
clone size: many
CDR3 DNA: TGTGCCAGCAGCCTCGGGAGCGGGATCTGGTACTTC
CDR3 protein: CASSLGSGIWYF

V gene: TRBV6-2/TRBV6-3
J gene: TRBJ1-5
D gene: .
clone size: .
CDR3 DNA: TGTGCCAGCAGAGAGGGGTTCGATCAGCCCCAGCATTTT
CDR3 protein: CASREGFDQPQHF

V gene: TRBV7-9
J gene: TRBJ2-7
D gene: .
clone size: many
CDR3 DNA: TGTGCCAGCACCGTAGCCCAGGGCAACGAGCAGTACTTC
CDR3 protein: CASTVAQGNEQYF